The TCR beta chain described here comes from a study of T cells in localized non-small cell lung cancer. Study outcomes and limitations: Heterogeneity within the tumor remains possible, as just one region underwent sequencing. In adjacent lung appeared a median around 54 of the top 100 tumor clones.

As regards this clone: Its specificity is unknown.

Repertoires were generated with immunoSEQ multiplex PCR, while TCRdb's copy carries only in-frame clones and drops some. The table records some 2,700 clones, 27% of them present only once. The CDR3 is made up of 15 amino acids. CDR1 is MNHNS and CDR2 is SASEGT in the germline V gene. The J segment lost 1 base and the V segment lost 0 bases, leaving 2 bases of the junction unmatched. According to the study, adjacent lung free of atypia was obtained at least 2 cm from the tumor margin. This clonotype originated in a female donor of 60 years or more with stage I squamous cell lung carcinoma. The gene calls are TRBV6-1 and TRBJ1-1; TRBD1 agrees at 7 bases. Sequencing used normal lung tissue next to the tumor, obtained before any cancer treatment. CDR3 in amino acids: CASSEATGSNTEAFF. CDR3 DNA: TGTGCCAGCAGTGAAGCGACAGGGTCGAACACTGAAGCTTTCTTT.